One sample yielded the 6 T cell receptor beta chains listed below, sequenced in a study of radiotherapy plus CTLA-4 blockade in lung cancer. Produced via immunoSEQ multiplex PCR; TCRdb's table is partial and in-frame only. The data hold 45,000 to 55,000 clones, with under 85% observed a single time. The sample in question was peripheral blood, obtained from a patient treated with radiotherapy plus ipilimumab. The receptors come from a human donor with non-small cell lung cancer who had a partial response to radiotherapy plus ipilimumab.

The gene calls are TRBV28 and TRBJ2-3, with 16 bases identical to TRBD2. This CDR3 region has 15 residues. V was clipped by 10 bases and J by 3 bases; unmatched bases: 4. Looked up from germline, CDR1 is MDHEN and CDR2 is SYDVKM. In DNA form, the CDR3 reads TGTGCCACCGGGACTAGCGGGGGGGGAACAGATACGCAGTATTTT. Protein sequence: CATGTSGGGTDTQYF.

CDR3 loop: CASSADTGELFF. DNA for the CDR3: TGTGCCAGTAGTGCAGACACCGGGGAGCTGTTTTTT. The chain is built from TRBV19 and TRBJ2-2; D is uncertain. Per the germline V gene, CDR1 is LNHDA and CDR2 is SQIVND (reference sequence). Trimming pared 5 bases from V and 3 bases from J, leaving 4 bases between. The CDR3 sequence is 12 residues long.

The chain employs TRBV6-7 and TRBJ1-6, with D uncertain. TRBV6-7 falls under the ORF class, with uncertain function. V was cut by 3 bases and J by 6 bases, with 15 bases left in between. CDR3 size: 16 residues. In nucleotides, the CDR3 is TGTGCCAGCAGTTATTCGAGACACCCGGTTAATTCACCCCTCCACTTT. Amino acid sequence: CASSYSRHPVNSPLHF.

The chain employs TRBV11-2 and TRBJ2-1; 10 nucleotides align to TRBD1. Germline V gene data show CDR1 as SGHAT and CDR2 as FQNNGV. V lost 2 bases and J lost 9; bases outside the gene matches: 4. The CDR3 loop spans 14 amino acids. CDR3 region: CASSLPGQGSEQFF. CDR3 coding DNA: TGTGCCAGCAGCTTACCGGGACAGGGGAGTGAGCAGTTCTTC.

The genes are TRBV29-1 and TRBJ2-5, with no clear D. Trimming removed 6 bases from V and 5 bases from J, with 10 bases in between. CDR1 is SQVTM, CDR2 ANQGSEA, per germline. The CDR3 spans 11 residues. The CDR3 sequence: CSVEVAETQYF. In nucleotides, the CDR3 is TGCAGCGTCGAGGTGGCGGAGACCCAGTACTTC.

V and J are TRBV7-2 and TRBJ2-7; 7 nucleotides agree with TRBD2. The CDR3 spans 17 residues. Germline loops: CDR1 SGHTA, CDR2 FQGNSA. V gave up 4 bases and J gave up 0 bases; unmatched junction bases: 12. This CDR3 reads CASSWDGTSARSYEQYF. The CDR3, as DNA: TGTGCCAGCAGCTGGGACGGTACTAGCGCCCGCTCCTACGAGCAGTACTTC.